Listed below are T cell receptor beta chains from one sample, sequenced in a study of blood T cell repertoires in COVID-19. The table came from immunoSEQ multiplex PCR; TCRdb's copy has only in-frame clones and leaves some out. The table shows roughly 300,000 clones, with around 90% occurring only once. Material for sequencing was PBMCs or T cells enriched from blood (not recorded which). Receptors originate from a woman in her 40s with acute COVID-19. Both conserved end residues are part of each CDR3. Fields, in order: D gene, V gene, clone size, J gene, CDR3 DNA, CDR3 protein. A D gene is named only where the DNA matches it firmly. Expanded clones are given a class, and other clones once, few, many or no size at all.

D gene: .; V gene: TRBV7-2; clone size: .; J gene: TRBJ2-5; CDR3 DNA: TGTGCCAGCAGCACACGGGGGATTGGGGAGACCCAGTACTTC; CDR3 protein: CASSTRGIGETQYF
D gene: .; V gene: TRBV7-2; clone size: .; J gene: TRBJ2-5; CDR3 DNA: TGTGCCAGCAGCCGGAGCGGACAAGAGACCCAGTACTTC; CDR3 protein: CASSRSGQETQYF
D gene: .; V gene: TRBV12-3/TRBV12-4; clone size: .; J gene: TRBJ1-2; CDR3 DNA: TGTGCCACGACAGCCGGTAACTATGGCTACACCTTC; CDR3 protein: CATTAGNYGYTF
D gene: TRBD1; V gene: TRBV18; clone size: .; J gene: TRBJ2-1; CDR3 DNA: TGTGCCAGCTCACCCCGACAGGGGGTAGGGAATGAGCAGTTCTTC; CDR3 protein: CASSPRQGVGNEQFF
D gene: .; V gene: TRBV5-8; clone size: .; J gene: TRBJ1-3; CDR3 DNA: TGTGCCAGCAGCTGGGCGTTTGGGGGAAACACCATATATTTT; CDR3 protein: CASSWAFGGNTIYF
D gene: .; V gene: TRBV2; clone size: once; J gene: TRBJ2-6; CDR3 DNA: TGTGCCAGCAGAAGGGGGTCTGGGGCCAACGTCCTGACTTTC; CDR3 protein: CASRRGSGANVLTF
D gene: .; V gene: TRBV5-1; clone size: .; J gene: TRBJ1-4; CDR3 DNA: TGCGCCAGCAGCTTTAGAGACAGGAATGAAAAACTGTTTTTT; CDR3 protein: CASSFRDRNEKLFF
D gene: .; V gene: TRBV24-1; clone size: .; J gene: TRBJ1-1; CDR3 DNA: TGTGCCACCAGTGGAGGCGGAGGATTCCCCCCCACTGAAGCTTTCTTT; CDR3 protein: CATSGGGGFPPTEAFF
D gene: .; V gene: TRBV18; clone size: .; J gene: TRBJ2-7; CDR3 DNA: TGTGCCAGCTCACCGGCGCTAGGATACGAGCAGTACTTC; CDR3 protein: CASSPALGYEQYF
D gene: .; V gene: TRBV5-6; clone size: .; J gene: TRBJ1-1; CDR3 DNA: TGTGCCAGCAGCTTGCTCCCAGACACTGAAGCTTTCTTT; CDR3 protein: CASSLLPDTEAFF
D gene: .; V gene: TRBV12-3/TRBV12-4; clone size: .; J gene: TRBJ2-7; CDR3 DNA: TGTGCCAGCAGTTTACTAGCTAGAAACGAGCAGTACTTC; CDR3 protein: CASSLLARNEQYF
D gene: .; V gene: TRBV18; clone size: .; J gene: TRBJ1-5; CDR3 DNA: TGTGCCAGCTCACCAGATCAGGGGCGGTTCGATCAGCCCCAGCATTTT; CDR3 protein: CASSPDQGRFDQPQHF
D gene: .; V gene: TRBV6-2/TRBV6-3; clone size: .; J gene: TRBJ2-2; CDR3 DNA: TGTGCCAGCAGTCTTACAGGGTTGGGTCCCGGGGAGCTGTTTTTT; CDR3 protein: CASSLTGLGPGELFF
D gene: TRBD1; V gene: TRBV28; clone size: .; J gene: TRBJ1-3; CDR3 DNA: TGTGCCAGCACCCAGGGGGACAGAGGACTCTCTGGAAACACCATATATTTT; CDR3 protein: CASTQGDRGLSGNTIYF
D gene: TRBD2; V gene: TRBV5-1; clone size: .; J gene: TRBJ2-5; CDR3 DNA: TGCGCCAGCAGCCCAGGACTAGCGGGGAGGGTAGGGCTGACCCAGTACTTC; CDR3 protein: CASSPGLAGRVGLTQYF
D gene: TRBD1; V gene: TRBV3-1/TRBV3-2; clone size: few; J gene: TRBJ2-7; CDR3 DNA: TGTGCCAGCAGCCAGGACAGGGTCGGCGAGCAGTACTTC; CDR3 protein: CASSQDRVGEQYF
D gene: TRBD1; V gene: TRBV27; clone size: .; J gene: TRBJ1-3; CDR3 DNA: TGTGCCAGCAAGGACAGGGGGACTGGAAACACCATATATTTT; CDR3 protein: CASKDRGTGNTIYF
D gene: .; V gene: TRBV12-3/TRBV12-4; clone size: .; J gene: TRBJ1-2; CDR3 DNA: TGTGCCAGCAGCTCCAACTATGGCTACACCTTC; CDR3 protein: CASSSNYGYTF
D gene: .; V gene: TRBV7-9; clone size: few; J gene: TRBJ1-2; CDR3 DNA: TGTGCCAGCAGCCTCGCGGCGGGGCCAGGGCCTAACTATGGCTACACCTTC; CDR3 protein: CASSLAAGPGPNYGYTF
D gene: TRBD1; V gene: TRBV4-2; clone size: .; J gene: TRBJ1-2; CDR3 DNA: TGTGCCAGCAGCCAAGGGACAGGGGATTACTATGGCTACACCTTC; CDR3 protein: CASSQGTGDYYGYTF
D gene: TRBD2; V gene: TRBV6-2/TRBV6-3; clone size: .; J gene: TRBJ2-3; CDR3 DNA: TGTGCCAGCAGCCAAGCGGGAGGACTCACAGATACGCAGTATTTT; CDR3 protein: CASSQAGGLTDTQYF
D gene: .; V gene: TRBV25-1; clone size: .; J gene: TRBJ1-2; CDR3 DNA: TGTGCCAGCAGTGTTTTTCAGGGCTTGGGGGGCTACACCTTC; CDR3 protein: CASSVFQGLGGYTF
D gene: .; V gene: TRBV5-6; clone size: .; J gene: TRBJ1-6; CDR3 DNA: TGTGCCAGCAGCCGTCCTAATTCACCCCTCCACTTT; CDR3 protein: CASSRPNSPLHF
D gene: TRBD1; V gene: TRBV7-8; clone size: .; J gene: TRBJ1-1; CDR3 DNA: TGTGCCAGCAGCCTGGGACAGGGAGGGAACACTGAAGCTTTCTTT; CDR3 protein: CASSLGQGGNTEAFF
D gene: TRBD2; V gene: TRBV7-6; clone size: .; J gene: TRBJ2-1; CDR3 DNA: TGTGCCAGCAGCCCCCCGGGACTAGCTTACAATGAGCAGTTCTTC; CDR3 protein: CASSPPGLAYNEQFF
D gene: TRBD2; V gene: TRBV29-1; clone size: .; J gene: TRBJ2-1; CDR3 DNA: TGCAGCGTTGAAGTAGGACTAGCGCGTGTCAATGAGCAGTTCTTC; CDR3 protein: CSVEVGLARVNEQFF
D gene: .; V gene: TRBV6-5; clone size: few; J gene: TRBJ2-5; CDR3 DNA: TGTGCCAGCAGGCCCGGGGGTTCCGCAGGGACCCAGTACTTC; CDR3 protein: CASRPGGSAGTQYF
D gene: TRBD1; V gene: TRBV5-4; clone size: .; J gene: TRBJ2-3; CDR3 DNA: TGTGCCAGCAGCTACGACAGGGCCAGCGGACGAACGCAGTATTTT; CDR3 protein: CASSYDRASGRTQYF
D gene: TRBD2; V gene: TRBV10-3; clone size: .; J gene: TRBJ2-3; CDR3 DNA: TGTGCCATCAGTCCCGGACTAGCGGGAGTCATGGATACGCAGTATTTT; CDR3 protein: CAISPGLAGVMDTQYF
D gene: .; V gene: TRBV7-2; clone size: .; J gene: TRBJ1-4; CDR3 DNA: TGTGCCAGCAGCCCCCTGGGGGGAACTAATGAAAAACTGTTTTTT; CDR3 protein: CASSPLGGTNEKLFF
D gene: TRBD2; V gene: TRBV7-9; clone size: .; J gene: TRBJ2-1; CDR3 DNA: TGTGCCAGCAGCTCTAGCGGGAGTGTTAATGAGCAGTTCTTC; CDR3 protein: CASSSSGSVNEQFF
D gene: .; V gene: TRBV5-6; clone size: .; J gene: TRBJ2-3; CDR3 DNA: TGTGCCAGCAGCTTGGGTCGCGGCACAGATACGCAGTATTTT; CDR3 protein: CASSLGRGTDTQYF
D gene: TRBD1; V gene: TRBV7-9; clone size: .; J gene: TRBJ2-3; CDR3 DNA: TGTGCCAGCAGCCTGACAGGGGATACGCAGTATTTT; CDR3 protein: CASSLTGDTQYF
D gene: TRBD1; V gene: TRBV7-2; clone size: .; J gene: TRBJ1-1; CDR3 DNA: TGTGCCAGCAGCGTACGGACAGGGTATGGCACTGAAGCTTTCTTT; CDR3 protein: CASSVRTGYGTEAFF
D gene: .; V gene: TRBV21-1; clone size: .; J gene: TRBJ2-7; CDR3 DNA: TGTGCCAGCAGCAAAGTTTGTCCACACTACTCCTACGAGCAGTACTTC; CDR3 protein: CASSKVCPHYSYEQYF
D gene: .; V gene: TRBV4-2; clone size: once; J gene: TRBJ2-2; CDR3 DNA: TGTGCCAGCAGCCAAGAGCCAGACACCGGGGAGCTGTTTTTT; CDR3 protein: CASSQEPDTGELFF
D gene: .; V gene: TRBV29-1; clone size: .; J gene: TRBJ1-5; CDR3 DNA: TGCAGCGTTCTAAGTAGCAATCAACCCCAGCATTTT; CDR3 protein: CSVLSSNQPQHF
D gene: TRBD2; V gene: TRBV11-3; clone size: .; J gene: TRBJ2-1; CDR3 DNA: TGTGCCAGCACCAACGTAGCGGGAGAAAAGTTCTTC; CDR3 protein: CASTNVAGEKFF
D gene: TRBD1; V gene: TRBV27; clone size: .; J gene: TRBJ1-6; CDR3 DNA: TGTGCCAGCAGTCAACGCAGGGGGCGTAATTCACCCCTCCACTTT; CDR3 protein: CASSQRRGRNSPLHF
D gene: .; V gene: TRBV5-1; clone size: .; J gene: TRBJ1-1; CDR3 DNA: TGCGCCAGCAGCCCGATCGGCGGCGCTGAAGCTTTCTTT; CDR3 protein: CASSPIGGAEAFF
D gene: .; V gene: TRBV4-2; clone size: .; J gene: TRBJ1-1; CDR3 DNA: TGTGCCAGCAGCCCAGGGTTTCGCGGGAACACTGAAGCTTTCTTT; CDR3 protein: CASSPGFRGNTEAFF
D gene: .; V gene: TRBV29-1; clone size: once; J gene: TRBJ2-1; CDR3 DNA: TGCAGCGTCTCCCTCAGCGGTCCATACAATGAGCAGTTCTTC; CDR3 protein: CSVSLSGPYNEQFF
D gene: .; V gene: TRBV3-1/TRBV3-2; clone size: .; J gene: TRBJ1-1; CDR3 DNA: TGTGCCAGCAGCAAATTCGGGACACCTTGGGGCACTGAAGCTTTCTTT; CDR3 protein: CASSKFGTPWGTEAFF
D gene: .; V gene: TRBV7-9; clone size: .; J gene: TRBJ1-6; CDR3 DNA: TGTGCCAGCAGCTTAGCACAGAATAATTCACCCCTCCACTTT; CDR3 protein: CASSLAQNNSPLHF
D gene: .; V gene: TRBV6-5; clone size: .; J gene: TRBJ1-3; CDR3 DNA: TGTGCCACCCAGAGGGGGTCCGGAAACACCATATATTTT; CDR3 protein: CATQRGSGNTIYF
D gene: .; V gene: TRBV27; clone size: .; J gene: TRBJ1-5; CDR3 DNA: TGTGCCAGCGGCTCTGGGCCGTCTCAGCCCCAGCATTTT; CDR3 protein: CASGSGPSQPQHF
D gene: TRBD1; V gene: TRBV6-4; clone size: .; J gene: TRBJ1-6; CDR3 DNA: TGTGCCAGCTCAGGACAGGGGGGTAATTCACCCCTCCACTTT; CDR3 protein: CASSGQGGNSPLHF
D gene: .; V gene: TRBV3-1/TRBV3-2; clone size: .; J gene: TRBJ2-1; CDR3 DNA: TGTGCCAGCAGCCAAGAGGGCAGAGTTGCCTACAATGAGCAGTTCTTC; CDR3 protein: CASSQEGRVAYNEQFF
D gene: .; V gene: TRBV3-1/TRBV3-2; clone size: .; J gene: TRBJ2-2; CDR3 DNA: TGTGCCAGCAGCCAAGATGTGGGCCGCACCGGGGAGCTGTTTTTT; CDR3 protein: CASSQDVGRTGELFF
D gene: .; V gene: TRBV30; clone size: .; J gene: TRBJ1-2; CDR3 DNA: TGTGCCTGGAGCCCAGGGGTTAAGGGCTACACCTTC; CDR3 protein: CAWSPGVKGYTF
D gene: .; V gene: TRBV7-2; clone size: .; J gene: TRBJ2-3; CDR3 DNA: TGTGCCAGCAGCTTGTCAGGGGGCACAGATACGCAGTATTTT; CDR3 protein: CASSLSGGTDTQYF
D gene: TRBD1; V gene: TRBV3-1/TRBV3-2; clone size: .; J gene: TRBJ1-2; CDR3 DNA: TGTGCCAGCAGTCGGACAGGGGGCTATGGCTACACCTTC; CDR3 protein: CASSRTGGYGYTF
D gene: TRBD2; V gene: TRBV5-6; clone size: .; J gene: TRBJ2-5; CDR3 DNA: TGTGCCAGCAGCTTCGGGACTAGCGGGAGGGGTGGAGAGACCCAGTACTTC; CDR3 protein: CASSFGTSGRGGETQYF